Sequencing of this TCR beta chain was carried out in a study of blood T cell repertoires in COVID-19. Study summary: Nucleic acid was either cDNA or gDNA, and it came from T cells, B-cell-depleted T cells, or PBMCs.

Profiling relied on immunoSEQ multiplex PCR, and the TCRdb table lists in-frame clones only, not all of them. Here the sample spans about 240,000 clones, less than 90% being singletons. Trimming stripped 6 bases from V and 7 bases from J, with 21 bases between. This CDR3 is built from 15 residues. Germline CDR1 reads MNHEY; CDR2 reads SVGAGI. The chain recombines TRBV6-5 with TRBJ1-2; tentatively, D is TRBD1 (5 bases). The sample comprised peripheral blood. The receptor was derived from a man aged 55 to 70 with acute or convalescent COVID-19. This CDR3 reads CASRLPGGGGGGYTF. Here the CDR3 DNA reads TGTGCCAGCAGGCTGCCGGGGGGTGGCGGAGGTGGCTACACCTTC.